This record concerns one TCR beta chain sequence. The antigen is undetermined. Peripheral blood came from all dose cohorts at three timepoints. Measured with immunoSEQ multiplex PCR; TCRdb has only the in-frame clones, and not every one. Altogether roughly 60,000 clones are present, 70% to 90% being singletons, with the ten largest covering 4.7%. This specimen comes from a study of OX40 agonist ivuxolimab in advanced cancers. The wider study: Clinicians treated patients with ivuxolimab, an agonistic anti-OX40 (CD134) antibody. Points from the study as a whole: Nonresponders, in some cases, also had low normalized T-cell clonal expansion. Relative to CD4+ cells, CD8+ T cells on average had more expanded clones.

V was pared by 11 bases and J by 0 bases, with 7 bases between. The CDR3 is made up of 11 amino acids. Germline V gene lookup returns CDR1 SGHTA and CDR2 FQGTGA. Here the sequenced sample was CD4+ or CD8+ T cells sorted from blood, taken in a trial of the OX40 agonist ivuxolimab. This sequence was found in an adult with an advanced solid tumor such as melanoma, head and neck, liver or kidney cancer. The J gene is TRBJ1-1, the V gene TRBV7-3, with D uncertain. The CDR3 sequence is CAGPMNTEAFF. The CDR3 nucleotides read TGTGCCGGGCCAATGAACACTGAAGCTTTCTTT.